Sequencing of this TCR beta chain was carried out in a study of blood T cell repertoires in COVID-19. Profiling relied on immunoSEQ multiplex PCR, and the TCRdb table lists in-frame clones only, not all of them. The sample consists of about 120,000 clones, roughly 82% of them appearing once. The receptor was isolated from a human donor in a cohort sampled during active COVID-19. Specimen: peripheral blood.

CDR3 coding DNA: TGTGCCAGCAGCCAACCTAGCGGGGGGTCTTTTGATGAGCAGTTCTTC. Its protein product is CASSQPSGGSFDEQFF. This sequence joins TRBV14 and TRBJ2-1; TRBD2 aligns across 11 bases. This CDR3 has 16 residues. Germline V gene lookup returns CDR1 SGHDN and CDR2 FVKESK. V lost 2 bases and J lost 8; bases outside the gene matches: 8.